The T cell receptor (beta chain) under discussion was sequenced for a study of blood T cell repertoires in COVID-19. Between the trimmed V and J ends, which lost 6 bases and 5 bases, there was a span of 13 bases. From germline, CDR1 is MNHEY and CDR2 SVGAGI. The length of the CDR3 is 14 residues. This table comes from immunoSEQ multiplex PCR, and its TCRdb copy is limited to in-frame clones, with some not included. The table shows more than 80,000 clones, with about 70% occurring only once. This clone occurred many times. Sequenced material: peripheral blood. V gene TRBV6-5 combines with J gene TRBJ2-2, with unresolved D. This receptor was obtained from a woman aged 55-69 years in a cohort sampled during active or convalescent COVID-19. DNA of the CDR3: TGTGCCAGCAGACTCTACCGCTTGACCGGGGAGCTGTTTTTT. Its protein product is CASRLYRLTGELFF.